The clone carrying this T cell receptor beta chain was observed a single time. What it recognizes is unknown. This CDR3 has 15 amino acids. Germline V CDR1 and CDR2: SGHRS, YFSETQ. Germline trimming cut 1 base from V and 8 bases from J; bases unmatched to any gene: 9. A J-beta primer mix and a sample-barcoded 5' primer were used in a second PCR of about 6 to 12 cycles. A template-switch adaptor with 12 random nucleotides tagged each cDNA molecule. The yield of each sample was at least 2.5 million CDR3-containing paired-end reads. Using its own MiXCR run on the 5' RACE reads, TCRdb lists one record per CDR3 protein. Of 1,100,000 or so distinct CDR3 sequences listed, less than 50% were seen once; the top ten hold approximately 17%. The sample belongs to a study of blood T cells in healthy people across ages. Study-wide background: Capture via template switching afforded approximately one barcoded beta molecule per two T cells.

Regarding the study as a whole: Measured against age, TCR beta diversity per million T cells decreased in a roughly linear manner.

V and J are TRBV5-1 and TRBJ2-1; 7 bases agree with TRBD2. The sequence derives from a woman aged 60-70 years in good health. The sample consisted of blood. DNA for the CDR3: TGCGCCAGCAGCTTGTCGACTAGCCTTAGGGATGAGCAGTTCTTC. Amino acids: CASSLSTSLRDEQFF.